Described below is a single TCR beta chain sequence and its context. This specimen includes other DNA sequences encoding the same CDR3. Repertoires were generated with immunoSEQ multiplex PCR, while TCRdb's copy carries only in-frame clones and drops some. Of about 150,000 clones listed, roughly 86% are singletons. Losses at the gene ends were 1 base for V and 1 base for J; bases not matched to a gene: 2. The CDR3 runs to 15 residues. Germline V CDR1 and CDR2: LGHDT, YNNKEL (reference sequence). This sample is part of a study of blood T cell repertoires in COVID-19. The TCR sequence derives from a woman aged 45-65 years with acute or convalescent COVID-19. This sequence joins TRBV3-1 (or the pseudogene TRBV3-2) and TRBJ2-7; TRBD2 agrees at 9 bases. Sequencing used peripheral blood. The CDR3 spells CASSQGLAGSYEQYF. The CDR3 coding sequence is TGTGCCAGCAGCCAAGGGCTAGCGGGGTCCTACGAGCAGTACTTC.